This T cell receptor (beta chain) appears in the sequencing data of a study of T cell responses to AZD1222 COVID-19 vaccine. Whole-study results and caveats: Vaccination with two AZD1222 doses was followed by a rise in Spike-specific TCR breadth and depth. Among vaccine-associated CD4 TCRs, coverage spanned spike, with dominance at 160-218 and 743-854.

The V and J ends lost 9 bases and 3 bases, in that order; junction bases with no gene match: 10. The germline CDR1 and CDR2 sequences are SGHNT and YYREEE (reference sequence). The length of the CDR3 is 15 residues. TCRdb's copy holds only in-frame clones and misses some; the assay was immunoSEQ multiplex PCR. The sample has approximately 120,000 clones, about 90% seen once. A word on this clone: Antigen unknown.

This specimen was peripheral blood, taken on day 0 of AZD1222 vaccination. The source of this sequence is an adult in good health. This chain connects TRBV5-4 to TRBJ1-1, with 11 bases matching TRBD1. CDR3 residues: CATGTGGLQDTEAFF. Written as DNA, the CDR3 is TGTGCCACCGGGACAGGGGGTCTTCAAGACACTGAAGCTTTCTTT.